This entry lists 32 T cell receptor beta chains sequenced from one sample in a study of T cell responses to AZD1222 COVID-19 vaccine. Some clones are missing from TCRdb's copy, which holds only in-frame ones; the method was immunoSEQ multiplex PCR. The data hold 100,000 to 150,000 clones, with around 94% observed a single time. Sequences were derived from peripheral blood, sampled on day 0 of AZD1222 vaccination. These receptors were obtained from an adult in good health.

The rearrangement links TRBV7-2 to TRBJ2-1, with 15 bases lining up with TRBD2. The J segment lost 7 bases and the V segment lost 6 bases, leaving 10 bases of the junction unmatched. This CDR3 region has 17 residues. CDR1 is SGHTA and CDR2 is FQGNSA in the germline V gene. CDR3 region: CASSRGGTSGRRNEQFF. For the CDR3, the DNA is TGTGCCAGCAGTAGGGGTGGGACTAGCGGGAGGAGGAATGAGCAGTTCTTC.

The chain carries TRBV7-5 and TRBJ2-7; the table calls TRBD1, which could not be checked here. TRBV7-5 represents a pseudogene. The CDR3 is made up of 14 amino acids. The CDR3 sequence: CARSLWARVDEQYF. CDR3 sequence (DNA): TGTGCCAGAAGCTTATGGGCCAGGGTCGACGAGCAGTACTTC.

The J gene is TRBJ1-5, the V gene TRBV3-1 (or the pseudogene TRBV3-2), with D uncertain. Germline values: CDR1 LGHDT, CDR2 YNNKEL (reference sequence). The V end was cut by 0 bases, the J end by 7 bases, with 10 bases between. The CDR3 runs 14 residues. The CDR3 is CASSQEVGLQPQHF. The CDR3 DNA sequence: TGTGCCAGCAGCCAAGAGGTGGGTTTGCAGCCCCAGCATTTT.

The chain is built from TRBV9 and TRBJ1-2, with unresolved D. Per the germline V gene, CDR1 is SGDLS and CDR2 is YYNGEE. The CDR3 runs 15 residues. Trimming shortened V by 3 bases and J by 4 bases, and 16 bases separated the two germline ends. CDR3 nucleotides: TGTGCCAGCAGCGCCGCCACCCCGGGATTCTATGGCTACACCTTC. This sequence encodes CASSAATPGFYGYTF.

The chain joins TRBV5-1 to TRBJ2-1; 7 nucleotides line up with TRBD2. This CDR3 comprises 12 residues. Germline assignment: CDR1 SGHRS and CDR2 YFSETQ. V was clipped by 5 bases and J by 10 bases; unmatched bases: 6. CDR3 loop: CASRGEGIEQFF. In DNA form, the CDR3 reads TGCGCCAGCAGAGGGGAGGGAATCGAGCAGTTCTTC.

This clone was found once. The V gene is TRBV11-2, the J gene TRBJ2-7; 7 nucleotides line up with TRBD1. V dropped 2 bases and J dropped 13; count of bases not matched to a gene: 8. Germline loops: CDR1 SGHAT, CDR2 FQNNGV. This CDR3 has 12 residues. The CDR3 is CASSLMTGTGYF. The CDR3 bases are TGTGCCAGCAGCTTAATGACAGGGACGGGATACTTC.

The chain combines TRBV15 with TRBJ2-1, with 9 bases fitting TRBD2. V shed 4 bases, J shed 8 bases, and the junction held 9 bases outside the gene matches. CDR3 length: 15 residues. Germline V gives CDR1 LNHNV, CDR2 YYDKDF (reference sequence). The CDR3 spells CATSISGRYLDEQFF. CDR3 DNA: TGTGCCACCAGCATCAGCGGGAGGTATCTCGATGAGCAGTTCTTC. Drawing the rest from reference TRBV15 and TRBJ2-1, the complete variable domain is DAMVIQNPRYQVTQFGKPVTLSCSQTLNHNVMYWYQQKSSQAPKLLFHYYDKDFNNEADTPDNFQSRRPNTSFCFLDIRSPGLGDTAMYLCATSISGRYLDEQFFGPGTRLTVL.

V and J are TRBV5-4 and TRBJ1-4, with 7 nucleotides matching TRBD1. V was pared by 2 bases and J by 6 bases, with 10 bases of the junction left unmatched. CDR3 length: 16 amino acids. CDR1 and CDR2 from the germline V gene are SGHNT and YYREEE (reference sequence). DNA for the CDR3: TGTGCCAGCAGCTTTTCGCAGGGGGGGCTTGATGAAAAACTGTTTTTT. It encodes CASSFSQGGLDEKLFF. The variable domain in full, with the rest retrieved from reference TRBV5-4 and TRBJ1-4, is ETGVTQSPTHLIKTRGQQVTLRCSSQSGHNTVSWYQQALGQGPQFIFQYYREEENGRGNFPPRFSGLQFPNYSSELNVNALELDDSALYLCASSFSQGGLDEKLFFGSGTQLSVL.

The chain combines TRBV7-3 with TRBJ1-5; D gene ambiguous. Germline CDR1 and CDR2: SGHTA and FQGTGA. The germline V and J ends were trimmed by 7 bases and 6 bases, with 19 bases remaining between them. The CDR3 has 15 amino acids. Here the CDR3 reads CASTLRATACQPQHF. The CDR3 coding sequence is TGTGCCAGCACCCTCCGTGCGACGGCCTGTCAGCCCCAGCATTTT.

The chain links TRBV10-1 to TRBJ1-5; TRBD1 aligns across 8 bases. Germline CDR1 WNHNN, CDR2 SYGVQD (reference sequence). V lost 0 bases and J lost 1; bases outside the gene matches: 5. The CDR3 totals 17 residues. The CDR3 reads CASSESMTGESNQPQHF. DNA of the CDR3: TGCGCCAGCAGTGAGTCGATGACAGGGGAGAGCAATCAGCCCCAGCATTTT.

This chain connects TRBV5-1 to TRBJ1-4; D is unresolved. Trimming removed 1 base from V and 5 bases from J, with 9 bases in between. The CDR3 sequence is 14 residues long. Germline V gene data show CDR1 as SGHRS and CDR2 as YFSETQ. CDR3 coding DNA: TGCGCCAGCAGCTTGTCCAGAGCAAATGAAAAACTGTTTTTT. Amino acids: CASSLSRANEKLFF.

The count of this clone is one. This rearrangement joins TRBV11-1 to TRBJ2-7, with 9 bases that match TRBD2. Looked up from germline, CDR1 is SGHAT and CDR2 is FQDESV (reference sequence). The CDR3 contains 15 residues. Trimming removed 0 bases from V and 3 bases from J; junction bases left unmatched: 3. CDR3 sequence: CASSLASTSGYEQYF. The CDR3 DNA is TGTGCCAGCAGCTTAGCGTCGACTAGCGGCTACGAGCAGTACTTC.

The chain is built from TRBV2 and TRBJ2-3; no reliable D call. Per the germline V gene, CDR1 is SNHLY and CDR2 is FYNNEI. This CDR3 has 17 amino acids. Deletions cut 0 bases from V and 0 bases from J, with 13 bases between. The CDR3, as DNA: TGTGCCAGCAGTGAAGCGTCTTCGGAGCCTAGCACAGATACGCAGTATTTT. This translates into CASSEASSEPSTDTQYF.

V usage is TRBV11-2 and J usage is TRBJ2-1; D is tentatively TRBD1 or TRBD2 (6 bases each). Germline CDR1 is SGHAT and CDR2 is FQNNGV. The CDR3 has 15 residues. Between the trimmed V and J ends, which lost 5 bases and 2 bases, there was a span of 13 bases. The CDR3: CASSPRRGTYNEQFF. CDR3 nucleotides: TGTGCCAGCAGCCCCCGGAGGGGGACCTACAATGAGCAGTTCTTC.

The chain has TRBV5-1 and TRBJ1-1; D unclear. V lost 4 bases and J 3 bases, leaving 10 bases between the germline ends. This CDR3 is built from 13 residues. Per the germline V gene, CDR1 is SGHRS and CDR2 is YFSETQ. The CDR3 bases are TGCGCCAGCAGCCCATGGGAGGACACTGAAGCTTTCTTT. Protein product: CASSPWEDTEAFF.

The J gene is TRBJ1-1, the V gene TRBV10-3; D gene ambiguous. CDR1 and CDR2 (germline): ENHRY, SYGVKD. Between the trimmed V and J ends, which lost 4 bases and 8 bases, there was a span of 17 bases. The CDR3 covers 14 residues. This chain's CDR3 is CAISVRELNVEAFF. The CDR3 bases are TGTGCCATCAGTGTCCGGGAATTGAATGTAGAAGCTTTCTTT.

J is TRBJ2-2 and V is TRBV5-5, with a possible D match to TRBD2 (6 bases). The CDR3 length is 14 residues. V gave up 0 bases and J gave up 4 bases, with 7 bases separating them. Germline V lookup: CDR1 SGHKS, CDR2 YYEKEE (reference sequence). Written as DNA, the CDR3 is TGTGCCAGCAGCTTGGGGGGAGGCACCGGGGAGCTGTTTTTT. Translating gives CASSLGGGTGELFF.

V is TRBV18 and J is TRBJ2-7; D could derive from TRBD1 or TRBD2 (5 bases each). Trimming cost V 2 bases and J 1 base, with 12 bases left between them. The CDR3 loop spans 15 amino acids. Germline CDR1 is KGHSH and CDR2 is LQKENI. The CDR3 loop reads CASSPGDESSYEQYF. The CDR3 region has the DNA TGTGCCAGCTCACCAGGGGACGAATCTTCCTACGAGCAGTACTTC.

J is TRBJ1-5 and V is TRBV12-3 or TRBV12-4; D ambiguous. This CDR3 is 13 amino acids long. The V end was cut by 2 bases, the J end by 6 bases, with 8 bases between. The CDR3 DNA reads TGTGCCAGCAGTTTATCGGACGGTCAGCCCCAGCATTTT. Its protein product is CASSLSDGQPQHF.

This chain joins TRBV27 and TRBJ2-1, with D perhaps given as TRBD1 or TRBD2 (5 bases each). Germline CDR1 is MNHEY and CDR2 is SMNVEV (reference sequence). The CDR3 consists of 14 residues. Trimming shortened V by 7 bases and J by 10 bases, and 20 bases separated the two germline ends. As DNA, the CDR3 is TGTGCCAGCAAAAGGACTGGGGCGTTAGGGGAGCAGTTCTTC. Protein sequence: CASKRTGALGEQFF.

J is TRBJ1-5 and V is TRBV27; 8 bases are a match to TRBD1. CDR3 length equals 16 residues. The junction had 9 bases not matched to a gene; V was cut back by 5 bases and J by 3 bases. CDR1 and CDR2 (germline): MNHEY, SMNVEV (reference sequence). CDR3 residues: CASSAADRGHNQPQHF. Written as DNA, the CDR3 is TGTGCCAGCAGTGCAGCTGACAGGGGACACAATCAGCCCCAGCATTTT.

V and J are TRBV6-5 and TRBJ2-3; D assignment may be TRBD1 or TRBD2 (5 bases each). Trimming cost V 2 bases and J 0 bases, with 9 bases left between them. Germline V gene lookup returns CDR1 MNHEY and CDR2 SVGAGI. This CDR3 is built from 15 residues. The CDR3 DNA reads as TGTGCCAGCAGTTACGAGCGGACAAGCACAGATACGCAGTATTTT. Translating gives CASSYERTSTDTQYF.

The chain uses TRBV19 and TRBJ1-2; the D gene is possibly TRBD1 (5 bases). V shed 7 bases and J shed 4 bases, with 22 bases lying between them. The CDR3 extends over 16 amino acids. The germline V gene has CDR1 LNHDA and CDR2 SQIVND (reference sequence). CDR3 region: CASIASDTEALYGYTF. In DNA, the CDR3 is TGTGCCAGTATCGCCTCGGACACCGAGGCCCTCTATGGCTACACCTTC.

This chain connects TRBV3-1 (or the pseudogene TRBV3-2) to TRBJ2-5; the D gene is possibly TRBD2 (6 bases). Trimming left V 5 bases short and J 4 bases short, with 11 bases between. The CDR3 is 13 amino acids. The germline V gene encodes CDR1 LGHDT and CDR2 YNNKEL (reference sequence). CDR3 in DNA: TGTGCCAGCAGCTCGACTAGGGGAGAGACCCAGTACTTC. As protein: CASSSTRGETQYF.

The chain employs TRBV11-1 and TRBJ2-1; TRBD2 matches 10 bases. The CDR3 contains 16 residues. The V and J ends lost 4 bases and 4 bases, in that order; junction bases with no gene match: 7. Germline CDR1 reads SGHAT; CDR2 reads FQDESV (reference sequence). DNA of the CDR3: TGTGCCAGCAGCTACGGAGCGGGAGGGTCTTACAATGAGCAGTTCTTC. Translating gives CASSYGAGGSYNEQFF. Drawing the rest from reference TRBV11-1 and TRBJ2-1, the complete variable domain is EAEVAQSPRYKITEKSQAVAFWCDPISGHATLYWYRQILGQGPELLVQFQDESVVDDSQLPKDRFSAERLKGVDSTLKIQPAELGDSAMYLCASSYGAGGSYNEQFFGPGTRLTVL.

This chain joins TRBV2 and TRBJ2-2, with TRBD2 identical over 8 bases. The V and J ends lost 5 bases and 7 bases, in that order; junction bases with no gene match: 12. CDR3 length: 16 residues. The germline V gene has CDR1 SNHLY and CDR2 FYNNEI. In DNA form, the CDR3 reads TGTGCCAGCAGTATCTACTGGTCGGGAGGGCACGGGGAGCTGTTTTTT. As protein: CASSIYWSGGHGELFF.

The V gene is TRBV30, the J gene TRBJ2-2; TRBD2 is a possible D gene (6 bases). The V and J ends lost 7 bases and 0 bases respectively, with 12 bases between them. Germline lookup yields CDR1 GTSNPN and CDR2 SVGIG (reference sequence). The CDR3 consists of 14 residues. CDR3 in DNA: TGTGCCTTCCGTCTAGCGCCGAACACCGGGGAGCTGTTTTTT. Protein: CAFRLAPNTGELFF.

The chain couples TRBV6-1 to TRBJ1-3; the D gene is possibly TRBD1 (5 bases). The CDR3 loop spans 15 amino acids. CDR1 and CDR2 (germline): MNHNS, SASEGT. The germline V and J ends were trimmed by 1 base and 11 bases, with 18 bases remaining between them. The CDR3 protein is CASSEGQTLWSAIYF. The CDR3 DNA is TGTGCCAGCAGTGAAGGACAGACACTCTGGAGCGCCATATATTTT.

This clone has only one observation. This CDR3 is also generated by other DNA sequences in the sample. The gene calls are TRBV19 and TRBJ1-2, with 7 bases fitting TRBD1. Unmatched junction bases numbered 5, after V lost 2 bases and J lost 5 bases. This CDR3 has 14 amino acids. Germline-derived CDR1 and CDR2 are LNHDA and SQIVND (reference sequence). The DNA of the CDR3 is TGTGCCAGTAGTATACTAGGGGGCGGATATGGCTACACCTTC. It specifies CASSILGGGYGYTF. The full variable domain, completed using reference TRBV19 and TRBJ1-2, is DGGITQSPKYLFRKEGQNVTLSCEQNLNHDAMYWYRQDPGQGLRLIYYSQIVNDFQKGDIAEGYSVSREKKESFPLTVTSAQKNPTAFYLCASSILGGGYGYTFGSGTRLTVV.

The chain carries TRBV12-3 or TRBV12-4 and TRBJ1-2; 8 positions agree with TRBD1. This CDR3 has 13 residues. J was trimmed by 8 bases and V by 4 bases; bases with no gene match: 6. Here the CDR3 reads CASSWQGAEGYTF. CDR3 DNA sequence: TGTGCCAGCAGTTGGCAGGGGGCTGAAGGCTACACCTTC.

V and J are TRBV28 and TRBJ1-5, with unresolved D. Per germline, CDR1 MDHEN and CDR2 SYDVKM. The CDR3 length is 14 residues. Deletions cut 4 bases from V and 4 bases from J, with 11 bases between. Here the CDR3 DNA reads TGTGCCAGCAGTTCCCTCCCCCAAAATCAGCCCCAGCATTTT. It yields the protein CASSSLPQNQPQHF.

This rearrangement joins TRBV19 to TRBJ2-1; 9 bases are shared with TRBD2. V shed 4 bases and J 2 bases; nucleotides not matched to a gene: 9. CDR3 length: 17 amino acids. Germline CDR1 and CDR2: LNHDA and SQIVND (reference sequence). The CDR3 region is CASSTGMREGTYNEQFF. CDR3 bases: TGTGCCAGTAGTACTGGTATGCGGGAGGGAACCTACAATGAGCAGTTCTTC.